Presented here are 26 T cell receptor beta chains from one specimen sequenced in a study of shared clonotypes between healthy human individuals. TCRdb's copy holds only in-frame clones and misses some; the assay was immunoSEQ multiplex PCR. This table has some 2.1 million clones, 85% to 95% appearing once. The sample consisted of naive CD4+ T cells sorted from blood. Indicated subset: CD45RA+ positively selected. These receptors originate from a man aged 18 to 30 in good health.

About this clone: Different DNA sequences within this sample yield the same CDR3. This chain uses TRBV5-1 with TRBJ2-1, with TRBD2 matching 8 bases. Germline V CDR1 and CDR2: SGHRS, YFSETQ. The CDR3 sequence is 12 residues long. J was trimmed by 10 bases and V by 0 bases; bases with no gene match: 0. Here the CDR3 DNA reads TGCGCCAGCAGCTTGGAGCGGGGGGAGCAGTTCTTC. The encoded protein is CASSLERGEQFF. The whole variable domain, filled in from reference TRBV5-1 and TRBJ2-1, reads KAGVTQTPRYLIKTRGQQVTLSCSPISGHRSVSWYQQTPGQGLQFLFEYFSETQRNKGNFPGRFSGRQFSNSRSEMNVSTLELGDSALYLCASSLERGEQFFGPGTRLTVL.

The V and J genes are TRBV6-5 and TRBJ2-6; no clear D gene. Deletions cut 5 bases from V and 2 bases from J, with 10 bases between. CDR1 is MNHEY, CDR2 SVGAGI, per germline. The CDR3 length is 15 residues. In DNA form, the CDR3 reads TGTGCCAGCAGTCATCTGGGAACTGGGGCCAACGTCCTGACTTTC. This sequence encodes CASSHLGTGANVLTF.

The table lists this clone with many counts. Other nucleotide sequences from this sample produce the same CDR3. The rearrangement joins TRBV11-2 to TRBJ1-1, with D maybe TRBD1 (5 bases). CDR3 size: 14 residues. Germline loops: CDR1 SGHAT, CDR2 FQNNGV. Trimming took off 4 bases at V and 1 base at J, with 10 bases between the two ends. The CDR3 nucleotides read TGTGCCAGCAGCTCCTCGGACAAGAACACTGAAGCTTTCTTT. Its protein product is CASSSSDKNTEAFF.

The rearrangement uses TRBV2 and TRBJ1-1; 7 nucleotides align to TRBD1. Trimming removed 5 bases from V and 1 base from J; junction bases left unmatched: 10. The CDR3 length is 16 residues. Germline loops: CDR1 SNHLY, CDR2 FYNNEI. CDR3 DNA sequence: TGTGCCAGCAGTCCGACAGGGTTAGTTCCGAACACTGAAGCTTTCTTT. This encodes CASSPTGLVPNTEAFF.

This clone showed up just once. The V gene is TRBV5-4, the J gene TRBJ2-2, with 7 bases identical to TRBD2. After removal of 4 bases from V and 3 bases from J, the junction contained 9 bases not matched to a gene. The CDR3 is made up of 16 amino acids. Germline loops: CDR1 SGHNT, CDR2 YYREEE (reference sequence). The CDR3 protein is CASSPRGGRDTGELFF. The CDR3 nucleotides read TGTGCCAGCAGCCCCCGGGGAGGGCGTGACACCGGGGAGCTGTTTTTT.

V usage is TRBV6-5 and J usage is TRBJ2-7, with D unresolved. This CDR3 is built from 15 residues. Germline CDR1 MNHEY, CDR2 SVGAGI. V was trimmed by 0 bases and J by 2 bases, leaving 11 bases between them. Here the CDR3 reads CASSYSYARTYEQYF. CDR3 DNA sequence: TGTGCCAGCAGTTACTCGTATGCGAGAACCTACGAGCAGTACTTC.

This rearrangement joins TRBV6-6 to TRBJ2-3; TRBD2 might be the D (6 bases). V lost 9 bases, J lost 3 bases, and 19 bases lay in between. This CDR3 is 15 amino acids long. Germline CDR1 reads MNHNY; CDR2 reads SVGAGI (reference sequence). This CDR3 reads CASGPGVGDTDTQYF. The CDR3 DNA reads TGTGCCAGTGGGCCGGGAGTCGGGGATACAGATACGCAGTATTTT.

This clone was recorded only once. The chain couples TRBV5-1 to TRBJ2-7; TRBD1 agrees at 10 bases. V lost 4 bases and J lost 3; bases outside the gene matches: 4. This CDR3 comprises 14 residues. Looked up from germline, CDR1 is SGHRS and CDR2 is YFSETQ. The CDR3 sequence: CASSQRTGGYEQYF. The CDR3 DNA sequence: TGCGCCAGCAGCCAGCGGACAGGGGGCTACGAGCAGTACTTC.

This clone appeared once. The chain carries TRBV7-2 and TRBJ1-2; TRBD1 matches at 7 bases. V dropped 7 bases and J dropped 5; count of bases not matched to a gene: 10. The V gene's germline CDR1 is SGHTA and CDR2 FQGNSA. This CDR3 contains 14 residues. In nucleotides, the CDR3 is TGTGCCAGCACCCCAAGGAAGGGGGCTTATGGCTACACCTTC. Protein: CASTPRKGAYGYTF.

The chain employs TRBV7-2 and TRBJ2-7; no definite D call. Trimming cost V 5 bases and J 2 bases, with 7 bases left between them. CDR1 and CDR2 from the germline V gene are SGHTA and FQGNSA. CDR3 length: 12 residues. CDR3: CASSASAYEQYF. The CDR3 nucleotides are TGTGCCAGCAGCGCCTCGGCCTACGAGCAGTACTTC. Full variable domain (missing parts from reference TRBV7-2 and TRBJ2-7): GAGVSQSPSNKVTEKGKDVELRCDPISGHTALYWYRQSLGQGLEFLIYFQGNSAPDKSGLPSDRFSAERTGGSVSTLTIQRTQQEDSAVYLCASSASAYEQYFGPGTRLTVT.

A remark on this clone: Other DNA variants within this sample encode the same CDR3. This chain joins TRBV5-4 and TRBJ2-7; TRBD2 aligns across 8 bases. The germline gives CDR1 SGHNT, CDR2 YYREEE (reference sequence). J gave up 2 bases and V 4 bases, and 2 bases lay outside the gene matches. The CDR3 runs to 13 residues. The CDR3 bases are TGTGCCAGCAGCCCGGGAGGGACCTACGAGCAGTACTTC. Amino acids: CASSPGGTYEQYF.

This clone was found once. The gene calls are TRBV9 and TRBJ2-7; TRBD2 matches at 10 bases. CDR1 is SGDLS and CDR2 is YYNGEE in the germline V gene. The CDR3 spans 15 residues. With 0 bases clipped from V and 5 bases from J, the junction kept 5 bases outside the gene matches. CDR3 nucleotides: TGTGCCAGCAGCGTAGGCCTAGCGGGAGAGCACGAGCAGTACTTC. Residues: CASSVGLAGEHEQYF.

V is TRBV5-1 and J is TRBJ2-7; the match to TRBD1 covers 9 bases. The V and J ends lost 4 bases and 0 bases, in that order; junction bases with no gene match: 8. The CDR3 sequence is 16 residues long. Germline lookup yields CDR1 SGHRS and CDR2 YFSETQ. This CDR3 reads CASSPRGTGSSYEQYF. The CDR3, as DNA: TGCGCCAGCAGCCCCCGTGGGACAGGGAGCTCCTACGAGCAGTACTTC.

In regard to this clone: Other DNA variants within this sample encode the same CDR3. The J gene is TRBJ2-2, the V gene TRBV20-1; no clear D. CDR1 and CDR2 (germline): DFQATT, SNEGSKA (reference sequence). Trimming cost V 5 bases and J 3 bases, with 4 bases left between them. The CDR3 extends over 11 amino acids. CDR3 bases: TGCAGTGCTTCTTACACCGGGGAGCTGTTTTTT. Protein sequence: CSASYTGELFF.

This clone was seen only once. The gene calls are TRBV27 and TRBJ2-1; no firm D call. Trimming shortened V by 8 bases and J by 3 bases, and 14 bases separated the two germline ends. Germline values: CDR1 MNHEY, CDR2 SMNVEV (reference sequence). The CDR3 has 14 residues. This CDR3 reads CASFPHGNYNEQFF. The CDR3 bases are TGTGCCAGCTTCCCCCATGGGAACTACAATGAGCAGTTCTTC.

J is TRBJ2-3 and V is TRBV25-1; 9 positions agree with TRBD2. V lost 1 base, J lost 4 bases, and 9 bases stayed unmatched. From germline, CDR1 is MGHDK and CDR2 SYGVNS. The CDR3 spans 17 residues. The CDR3 sequence: CASSELGGRVGADTQYF. The CDR3 region has the DNA TGTGCCAGCAGTGAATTAGGCGGGAGGGTAGGTGCAGATACGCAGTATTTT. Full variable domain (rest looked up from reference TRBV25-1 and TRBJ2-3): EADIYQTPRYLVIGTGKKITLECSQTMGHDKMYWYQQDPGMELHLIHYSYGVNSTEKGDLSSESTVSRIRTEHFPLTLESARPSHTSQYLCASSELGGRVGADTQYFGPGTRLTVL.

This rearrangement joins TRBV15 to TRBJ1-1; TRBD1 is a possible D gene (6 bases). There are 13 residues in the CDR3. Germline values: CDR1 LNHNV, CDR2 YYDKDF (reference sequence). Trimming cost V 3 bases and J 6 bases, with 11 bases left between them. For the CDR3, the DNA is TGTGCCACCAGCAGGATGGACAGATCTGAAGCTTTCTTT. This translates into CATSRMDRSEAFF.

The chain links TRBV10-2 to TRBJ2-6, with D perhaps matching TRBD1 (7 bases). Trimming removed 6 bases from V and 3 bases from J, with 18 bases in between. Germline V gene data show CDR1 as WSHSY and CDR2 as SAAADI. This CDR3 comprises 17 residues. CDR3 nucleotides: TGCGCCAGCAGAGCGACAGGGACTTTTGGTGGGGCCAACGTCCTGACTTTC. It codes for CASRATGTFGGANVLTF.

J is TRBJ1-4 and V is TRBV28; no reliable D call. CDR1 MDHEN and CDR2 SYDVKM come from the germline V gene. This CDR3 spans 11 amino acids. Here the CDR3 reads CGTATNEKLFF. For the CDR3, the DNA is TGTGGGACGGCAACTAATGAAAAACTGTTTTTT.

This chain links TRBV7-2 with TRBJ1-1; possibly TRBD1 for D (5 bases). CDR3 length: 15 amino acids. Germline V gene data show CDR1 as SGHTA and CDR2 as FQGNSA. Trimming removed 1 base from V and 5 bases from J, with 14 bases in between. CDR3 bases: TGTGCCAGCAGCTTAGTCTTAGGGGATATTACTGAAGCTTTCTTT. Translating it yields CASSLVLGDITEAFF.

This chain connects TRBV7-2 to TRBJ2-5; D not resolved. The CDR3 extends over 13 amino acids. Trimming left V 1 base short and J 2 bases short, with 5 bases between. Germline V gene data show CDR1 as SGHTA and CDR2 as FQGNSA. The CDR3 is CASSLEQQETQYF. CDR3 sequence (DNA): TGTGCCAGCAGCTTAGAACAGCAAGAGACCCAGTACTTC.

As for this clone: Other DNA sequences in this specimen translate into the identical CDR3. V is TRBV7-9 and J is TRBJ1-6; 7 bases align to TRBD1. The ends lost 4 bases at V and 7 bases at J; junction bases unmatched: 4. This CDR3 has 14 residues. CDR1 and CDR2 from the germline V gene are SEHNR and FQNEAQ (reference sequence). The CDR3 sequence is CASSSGTANSPLHF. CDR3 sequence (DNA): TGTGCCAGCAGCTCAGGGACAGCAAATTCACCCCTCCACTTT.

This sequence joins TRBV11-2 and TRBJ2-2, with D maybe TRBD1 (6 bases). This CDR3 contains 14 residues. Per germline, CDR1 SGHAT and CDR2 FQNNGV. Trimming shortened V by 6 bases and J by 3 bases, and 11 bases separated the two germline ends. The CDR3 DNA reads TGTGCCAGCAGTTACAGGGTTTACACCGGGGAGCTGTTTTTT. Residues: CASSYRVYTGELFF.

The chain carries TRBV5-1 and TRBJ1-6; D may be TRBD1 (6 bases). Trimming took off 4 bases at V and 5 bases at J, with 10 bases between the two ends. This CDR3 spans 14 amino acids. The germline V gene has CDR1 SGHRS and CDR2 YFSETQ. CDR3 residues: CASSPRQDNSPLHF. In nucleotides, the CDR3 is TGCGCCAGCAGCCCGAGACAGGATAATTCACCCCTCCACTTT.

This clone was counted a single time. The rearrangement joins TRBV5-6 to TRBJ1-4, with D unresolved. V was shortened by 0 bases and J by 0 bases, with 3 bases between the two germline ends. Germline V gene sequence: CDR1 SGHDT, CDR2 YYEEEE. The CDR3 runs 14 residues. As DNA, the CDR3 is TGTGCCAGCAGCTTGGTCTCAACTAATGAAAAACTGTTTTTT. Amino acids: CASSLVSTNEKLFF.

J is TRBJ2-5 and V is TRBV30, with D unclear. The V end lost 2 bases, the J end lost 2 bases, and 9 bases lay between the germline ends. Germline assignment: CDR1 GTSNPN and CDR2 SVGIG (reference sequence). The CDR3 contains 13 residues. CDR3 region: CAWSLTTQETQYF. DNA for the CDR3: TGTGCCTGGAGTTTAACTACTCAAGAGACCCAGTACTTC.